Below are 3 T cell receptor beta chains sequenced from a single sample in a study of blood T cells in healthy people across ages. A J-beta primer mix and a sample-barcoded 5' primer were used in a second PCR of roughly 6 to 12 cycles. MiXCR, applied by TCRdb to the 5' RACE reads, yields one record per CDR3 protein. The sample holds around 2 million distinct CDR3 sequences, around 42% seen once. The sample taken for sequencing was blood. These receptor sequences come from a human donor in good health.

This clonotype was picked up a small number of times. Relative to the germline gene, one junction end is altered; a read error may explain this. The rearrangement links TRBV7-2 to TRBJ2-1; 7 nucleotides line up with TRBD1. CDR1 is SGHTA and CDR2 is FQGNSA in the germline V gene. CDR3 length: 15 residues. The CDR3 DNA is TGTGCCGGCAGCTTTGACAGGGCCACCTACAATGAGCAGTTCTTC. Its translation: CAGSFDRATYNEQFF.

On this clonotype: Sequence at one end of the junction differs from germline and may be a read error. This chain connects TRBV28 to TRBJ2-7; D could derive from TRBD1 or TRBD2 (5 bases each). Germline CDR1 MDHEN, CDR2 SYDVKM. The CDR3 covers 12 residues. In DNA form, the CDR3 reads TGTGCCAGTAGTTTTGCTTGGGGGAAGCAGTACTTC. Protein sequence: CASSFAWGKQYF.

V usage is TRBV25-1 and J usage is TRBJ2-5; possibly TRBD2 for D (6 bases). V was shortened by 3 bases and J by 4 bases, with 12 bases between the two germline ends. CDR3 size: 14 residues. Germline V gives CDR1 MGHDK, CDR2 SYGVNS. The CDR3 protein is CASSEGEAGETQYF. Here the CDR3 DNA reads TGTGCCAGCAGTGAGGGGGAGGCGGGAGAGACCCAGTACTTC.